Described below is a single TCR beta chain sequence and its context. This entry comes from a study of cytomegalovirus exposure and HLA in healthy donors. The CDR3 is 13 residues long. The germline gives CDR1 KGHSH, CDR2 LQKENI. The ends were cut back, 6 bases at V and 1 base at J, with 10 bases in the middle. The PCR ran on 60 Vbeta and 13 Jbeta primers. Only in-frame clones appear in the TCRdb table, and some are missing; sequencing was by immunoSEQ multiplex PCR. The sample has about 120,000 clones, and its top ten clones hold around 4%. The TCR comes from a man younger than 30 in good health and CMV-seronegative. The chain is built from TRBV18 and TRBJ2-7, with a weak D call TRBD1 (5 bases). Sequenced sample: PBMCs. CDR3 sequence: CASSLGHSYEQYF. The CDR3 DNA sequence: TGTGCCAGCTCCCTTGGACATTCCTACGAGCAGTACTTC.